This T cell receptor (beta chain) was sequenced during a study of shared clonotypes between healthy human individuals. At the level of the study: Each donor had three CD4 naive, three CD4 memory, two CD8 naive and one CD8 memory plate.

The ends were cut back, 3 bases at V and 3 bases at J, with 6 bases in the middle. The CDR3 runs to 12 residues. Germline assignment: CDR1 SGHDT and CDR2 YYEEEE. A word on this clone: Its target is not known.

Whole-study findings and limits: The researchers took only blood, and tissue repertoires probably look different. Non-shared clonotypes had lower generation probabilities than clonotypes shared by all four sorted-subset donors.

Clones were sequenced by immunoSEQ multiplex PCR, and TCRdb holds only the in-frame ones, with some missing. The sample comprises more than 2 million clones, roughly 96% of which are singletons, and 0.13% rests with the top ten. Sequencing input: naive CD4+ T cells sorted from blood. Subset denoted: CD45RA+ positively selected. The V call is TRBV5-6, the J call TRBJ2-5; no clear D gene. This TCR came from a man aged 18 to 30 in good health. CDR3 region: CASSYRKETQYF. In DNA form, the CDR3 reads TGTGCCAGCAGCTACAGAAAAGAGACCCAGTACTTC.